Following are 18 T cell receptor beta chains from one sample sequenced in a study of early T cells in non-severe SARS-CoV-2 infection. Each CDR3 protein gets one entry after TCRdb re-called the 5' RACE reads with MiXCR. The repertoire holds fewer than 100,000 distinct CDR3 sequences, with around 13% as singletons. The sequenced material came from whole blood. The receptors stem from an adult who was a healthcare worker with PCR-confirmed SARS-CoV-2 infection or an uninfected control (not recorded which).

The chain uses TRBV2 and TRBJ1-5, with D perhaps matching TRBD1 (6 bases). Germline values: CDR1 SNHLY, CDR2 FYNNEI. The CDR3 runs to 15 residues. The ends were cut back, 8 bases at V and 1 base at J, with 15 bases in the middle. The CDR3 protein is CASSLGGLSNQPQHF. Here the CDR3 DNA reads TGTGCCAGCTCCCTTGGGGGCTTGAGCAATCAGCCCCAGCATTTT.

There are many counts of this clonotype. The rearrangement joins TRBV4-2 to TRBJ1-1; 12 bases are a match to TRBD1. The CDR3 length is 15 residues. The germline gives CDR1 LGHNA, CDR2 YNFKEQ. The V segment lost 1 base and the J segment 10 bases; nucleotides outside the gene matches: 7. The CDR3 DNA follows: TGTGCCAGCAGCCAAGGAGGGACAGGGGGCGTAGGAGCTTTCTTT. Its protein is CASSQGGTGGVGAFF.

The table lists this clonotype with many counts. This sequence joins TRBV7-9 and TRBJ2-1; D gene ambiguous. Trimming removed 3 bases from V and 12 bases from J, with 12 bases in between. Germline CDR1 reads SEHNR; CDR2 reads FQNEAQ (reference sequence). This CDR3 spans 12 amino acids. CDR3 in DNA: TGTGCCAGCAGCTTCCCGCTTGGTGGGCAGTTCTTC. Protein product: CASSFPLGGQFF.

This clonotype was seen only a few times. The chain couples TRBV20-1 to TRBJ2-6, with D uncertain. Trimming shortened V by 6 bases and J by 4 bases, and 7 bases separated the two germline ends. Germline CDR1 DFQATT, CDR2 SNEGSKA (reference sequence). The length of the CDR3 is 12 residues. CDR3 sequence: CSAPPGANVLTF. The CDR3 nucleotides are TGCAGTGCCCCACCAGGGGCCAACGTCCTGACTTTC.

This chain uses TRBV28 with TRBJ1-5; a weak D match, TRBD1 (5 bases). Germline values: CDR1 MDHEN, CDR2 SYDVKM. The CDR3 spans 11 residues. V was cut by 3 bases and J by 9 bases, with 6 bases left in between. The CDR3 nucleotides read TGTGCCAGCAGTTTCGGGGGGCCCCAGCATTTT. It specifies CASSFGGPQHF.

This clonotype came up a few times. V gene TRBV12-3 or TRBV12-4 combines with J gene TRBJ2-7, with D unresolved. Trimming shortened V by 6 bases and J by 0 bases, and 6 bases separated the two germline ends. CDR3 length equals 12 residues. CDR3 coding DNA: TGTGCCAGCAGGGCTAGCTCCTACGAGCAGTACTTC. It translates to CASRASSYEQYF.

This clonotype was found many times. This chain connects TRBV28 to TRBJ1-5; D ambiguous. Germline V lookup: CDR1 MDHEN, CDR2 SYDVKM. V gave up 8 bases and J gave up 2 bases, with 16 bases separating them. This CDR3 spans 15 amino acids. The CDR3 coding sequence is TGTGCCAGCCAACCGGGAAGTCTCGGCAATCAGCCCCAGCATTTT. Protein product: CASQPGSLGNQPQHF.

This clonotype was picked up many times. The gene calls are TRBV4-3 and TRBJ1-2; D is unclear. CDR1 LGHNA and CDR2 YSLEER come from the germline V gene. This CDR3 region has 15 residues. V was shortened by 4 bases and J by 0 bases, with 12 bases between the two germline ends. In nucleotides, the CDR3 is TGCGCCAGCAGCCTTCGACGGGGAGCTAACTATGGCTACACCTTC. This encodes CASSLRRGANYGYTF.

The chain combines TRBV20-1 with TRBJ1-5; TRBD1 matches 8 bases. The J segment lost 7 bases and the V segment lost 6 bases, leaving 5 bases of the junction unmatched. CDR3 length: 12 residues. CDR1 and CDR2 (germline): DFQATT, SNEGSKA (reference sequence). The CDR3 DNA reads TGCAGTGCCAACAGGGGGAACCAGCCCCAGCATTTT. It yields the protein CSANRGNQPQHF.

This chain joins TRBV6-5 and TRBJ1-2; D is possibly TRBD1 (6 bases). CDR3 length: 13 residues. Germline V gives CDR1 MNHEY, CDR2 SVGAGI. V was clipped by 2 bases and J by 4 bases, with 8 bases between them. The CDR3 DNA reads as TGTGCCAGCAGTTACGGGGGCTTCTATGGCTACACCTTC. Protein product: CASSYGGFYGYTF.

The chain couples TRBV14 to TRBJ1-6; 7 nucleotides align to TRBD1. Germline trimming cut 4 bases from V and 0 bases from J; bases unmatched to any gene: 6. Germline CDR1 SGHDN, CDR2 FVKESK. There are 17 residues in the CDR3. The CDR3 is CASSPYRDSSYNSPLHF. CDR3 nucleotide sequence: TGTGCCAGCAGCCCGTACAGGGACAGCTCCTATAATTCACCCCTCCACTTT.

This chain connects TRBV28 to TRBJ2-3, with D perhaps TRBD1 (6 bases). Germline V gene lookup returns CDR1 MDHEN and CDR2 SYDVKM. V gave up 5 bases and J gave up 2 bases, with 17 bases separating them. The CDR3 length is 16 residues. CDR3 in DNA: TGTGCCAGCAGTCCGGGACACATATTATTCACAGATACGCAGTATTTT. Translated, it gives CASSPGHILFTDTQYF.

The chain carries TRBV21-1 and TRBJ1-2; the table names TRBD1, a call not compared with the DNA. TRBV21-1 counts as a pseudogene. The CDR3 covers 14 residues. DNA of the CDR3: TGTGCCAGCAGCAAAGCTCCAGGGTGGAATGGCTACACCTTC. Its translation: CASSKAPGWNGYTF.

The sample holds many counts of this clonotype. CDR3 in DNA: TGCAGTGCTAGGGCGGGGTCGGGCACTGAAGCTTTCTTT. It specifies CSARAGSGTEAFF. The chain employs TRBV20-1 and TRBJ1-1; D is undetermined. CDR3 length equals 13 residues. Germline CDR1 is DFQATT and CDR2 is SNEGSKA (reference sequence). The ends were cut back, 3 bases at V and 4 bases at J, with 12 bases in the middle.

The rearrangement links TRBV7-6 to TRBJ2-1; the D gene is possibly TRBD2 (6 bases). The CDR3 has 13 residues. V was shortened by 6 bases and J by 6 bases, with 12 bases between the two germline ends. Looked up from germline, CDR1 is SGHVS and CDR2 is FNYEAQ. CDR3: CASRRTGGNEQFF. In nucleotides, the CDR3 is TGTGCCAGCAGGAGGACCGGGGGCAATGAGCAGTTCTTC.

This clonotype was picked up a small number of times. Here the CDR3 reads CASSQEVPGGRGTDTQYF. CDR3 nucleotides: TGTGCCAGCAGCCAAGAGGTTCCCGGGGGCCGGGGGACAGATACGCAGTATTTT. V and J are TRBV3-1 and TRBJ2-3, with D perhaps TRBD1 or TRBD2 (6 bases each). The CDR3 extends over 18 amino acids. The ends were cut back, 0 bases at V and 3 bases at J, with 19 bases in the middle. CDR1 and CDR2 (germline): LGHDT, YNNKEL (reference sequence).

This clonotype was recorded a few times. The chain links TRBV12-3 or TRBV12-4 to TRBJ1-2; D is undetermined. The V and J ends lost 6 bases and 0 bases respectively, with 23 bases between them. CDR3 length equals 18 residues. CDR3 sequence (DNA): TGTGCCAGCAGCTTTAAGCCCGGGTCGGAGCGAGCTAACTATGGCTACACCTTC. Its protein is CASSFKPGSERANYGYTF.

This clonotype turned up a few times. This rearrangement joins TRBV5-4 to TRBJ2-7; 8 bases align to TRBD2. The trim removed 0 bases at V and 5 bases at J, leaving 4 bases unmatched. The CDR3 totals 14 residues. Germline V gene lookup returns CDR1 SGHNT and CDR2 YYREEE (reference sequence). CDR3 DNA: TGTGCCAGCAGCTTGGCGGGGGGGAGGAACGAGCAGTACTTC. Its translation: CASSLAGGRNEQYF.